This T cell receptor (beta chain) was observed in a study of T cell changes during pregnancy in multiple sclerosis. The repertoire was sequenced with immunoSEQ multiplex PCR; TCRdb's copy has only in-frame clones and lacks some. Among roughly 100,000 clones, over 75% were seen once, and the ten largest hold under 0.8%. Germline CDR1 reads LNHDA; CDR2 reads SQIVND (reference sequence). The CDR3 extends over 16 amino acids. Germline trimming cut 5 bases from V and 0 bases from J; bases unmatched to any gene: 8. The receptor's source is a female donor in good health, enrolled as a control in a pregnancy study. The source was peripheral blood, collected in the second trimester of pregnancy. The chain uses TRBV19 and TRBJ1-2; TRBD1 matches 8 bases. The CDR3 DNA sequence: TGTGCCAGTAGTGTCCTCCGACAGGGGTCTAACTATGGCTACACCTTC. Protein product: CASSVLRQGSNYGYTF.